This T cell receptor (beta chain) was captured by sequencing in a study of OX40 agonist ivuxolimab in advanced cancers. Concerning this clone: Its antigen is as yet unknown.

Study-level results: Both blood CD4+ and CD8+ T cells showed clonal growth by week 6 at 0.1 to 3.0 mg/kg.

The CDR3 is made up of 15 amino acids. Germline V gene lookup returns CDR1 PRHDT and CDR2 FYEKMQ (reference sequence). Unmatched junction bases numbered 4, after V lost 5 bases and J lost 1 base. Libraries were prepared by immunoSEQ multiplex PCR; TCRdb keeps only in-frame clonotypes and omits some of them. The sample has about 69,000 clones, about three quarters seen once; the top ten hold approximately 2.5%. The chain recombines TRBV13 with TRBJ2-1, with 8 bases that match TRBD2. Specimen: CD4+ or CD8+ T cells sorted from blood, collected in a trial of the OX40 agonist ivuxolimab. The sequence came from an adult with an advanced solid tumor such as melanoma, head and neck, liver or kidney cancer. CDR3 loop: CASSPGGLSYNEQFF. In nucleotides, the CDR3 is TGTGCCAGCAGCCCGGGGGGGCTGTCCTACAATGAGCAGTTCTTC. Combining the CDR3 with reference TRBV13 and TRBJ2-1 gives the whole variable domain AAGVIQSPRHLIKEKRETATLKCYPIPRHDTVYWYQQGPGQDPQFLISFYEKMQSDKGSIPDRFSAQQFSDYHSELNMSSLELGDSALYFCASSPGGLSYNEQFFGPGTRLTVL.